This T cell receptor (beta chain) stems from a study of Ad26.COV2.S vaccination and SARS-CoV-2 variants. Whole-study context: Once or twice, 56 days apart, Ad26.COV2.S was delivered intramuscularly. General observations from the study: Vaccinees and placebo recipients showed similar non-spike TCR breadth. Individuals receiving vaccine had higher spike-specific TCR breadth than placebo recipients did.

Treatment reported: approximately 18 received Ad26.COV2.S at low or high dose, single or two shots; a few received placebo; per-sample allocation not given. After the first vaccine or placebo injection, samples were drawn on day 63. The donor was a Boston adult aged 18-55 years. Losses at the gene ends were 4 bases for V and 4 bases for J; bases not matched to a gene: 9. The germline gives CDR1 LNHDA, CDR2 SQIVND (reference sequence). The CDR3 extends over 15 amino acids. Data came from immunoSEQ multiplex PCR; TCRdb stores just in-frame clones and leaves some out. Of some 390,000 clones in the sample, about 85% were seen once. Note on this clone: The antigen is unknown.

The sample here was peripheral blood, taken in a trial of Ad26.COV2.S vaccine versus placebo. The chain employs TRBV19 and TRBJ2-5, with TRBD2 matching over 7 bases. The receptor was derived from a person aged 18 to 59 who received the Ad26.COV2.S COVID-19 vaccine or a placebo. CDR3 nucleotides: TGTGCCAGTAGTAGGAGCGGGGCGTGGGGAGAGACCCAGTACTTC. The encoded protein is CASSRSGAWGETQYF.